This T cell receptor (beta chain) derives from a study of blood T cell repertoires in COVID-19. Study context: The analysed material was cDNA or gDNA that came from T cells, B-cell-depleted T cells, or PBMCs.

CDR3 length: 17 amino acids. Looked up from germline, CDR1 is KGHSH and CDR2 is LQKENI. Trimming took 2 bases from V and 4 from J, leaving 17 bases between them. The repertoire was sequenced with immunoSEQ multiplex PCR; TCRdb's copy has only in-frame clones and lacks some. The profile shows more than 85,000 clones, 75% to 85% of them singletons. The V and J genes are TRBV18 and TRBJ2-2; a possible D gene is TRBD1 (5 bases). This clonotype was obtained from a man aged 70-80 years with acute or convalescent COVID-19. The sample taken for sequencing was peripheral blood. The CDR3 sequence: CASSPRAGPSLTGELFF. Here the CDR3 DNA reads TGTGCCAGCTCACCAAGGGCAGGGCCTAGTCTCACCGGGGAGCTGTTTTTT.